This T cell receptor (beta chain) is drawn from a study of beta chain features in type 1 diabetes. Since all of the isolated RNA was reverse transcribed, expressed TCRB transcripts were what got sequenced. The table came from immunoSEQ multiplex PCR; TCRdb's copy has only in-frame clones and leaves some out. Of 400,000 or so clones listed, 8% to 10% are singletons. Sorted populations were all over 95% pure. About this clone: Its target is unknown.

V shed 1 base and J 1 base; nucleotides not matched to a gene: 3. The CDR3 is 16 residues long. Germline loops: CDR1 LNHNV, CDR2 YYDKDF (reference sequence). Whole-study results and caveats: For Type 1 diabetes patients, all four CD4+ subsets carried TCRB CDR3s that were moderately but significantly shorter. In the patient group, naive, central memory and Treg TCRB repertoires seemed more alike than in the healthy donor group.

The chain is built from TRBV15 and TRBJ2-7; 11 nucleotides agree with TRBD1. This clonotype was sampled from a man between 25 and 39 years old with type 1 diabetes. Sequencing used central memory CD4+ T cells from blood. This chain's CDR3 is CATSRGGTGGSYEQYF. Here the CDR3 DNA reads TGTGCCACCAGCAGAGGCGGGACAGGGGGATCCTACGAGCAGTACTTC.